These 28 T cell receptor beta chains came from one sample sequenced in a study of blood T cell repertoires in COVID-19. Measured with immunoSEQ multiplex PCR; TCRdb has only the in-frame clones, and not every one. The data show more than 80,000 clones, roughly 72% seen once. Sequenced input: peripheral blood. These receptor sequences come from a woman in her sixties in a cohort sampled during active or convalescent COVID-19.

The chain couples TRBV3-1 (or the pseudogene TRBV3-2) to TRBJ2-1; D is possibly TRBD2 (6 bases). Germline-derived CDR1 and CDR2 are LGHDT and YNNKEL (reference sequence). CDR3 length: 14 residues. V lost 0 bases and J 6 bases, leaving 9 bases between the germline ends. Here the CDR3 reads CASSQDLGGNEQFF. The DNA for the CDR3 is TGTGCCAGCAGCCAAGATTTGGGAGGCAATGAGCAGTTCTTC.

The gene calls are TRBV28 and TRBJ2-1; a possible D gene is TRBD1 (6 bases). CDR3 size: 14 residues. V dropped 8 bases and J dropped 9 bases, with 20 bases sitting between them. Germline V lookup: CDR1 MDHEN, CDR2 SYDVKM. This CDR3 is CASLRSGAPLEQFF. In DNA, the CDR3 is TGTGCCAGCCTACGTTCAGGGGCCCCTCTTGAGCAGTTCTTC.

This clone occurred a few times. J is TRBJ1-4 and V is TRBV3-1 (or the pseudogene TRBV3-2); maybe TRBD1 (6 bases). V was shortened by 0 bases and J by 5 bases, with 13 bases between the two germline ends. The germline V gene encodes CDR1 LGHDT and CDR2 YNNKEL (reference sequence). This CDR3 has 16 residues. The CDR3 region is CASSQDWTESNEKLFF. The CDR3 DNA sequence: TGTGCCAGCAGCCAAGATTGGACAGAGTCAAATGAAAAACTGTTTTTT.

The chain links TRBV5-1 to TRBJ2-6; D remains unclear. The V gene's germline CDR1 is SGHRS and CDR2 YFSETQ. Trimming pared 3 bases from V and 0 bases from J, leaving 7 bases between. The CDR3 runs 15 residues. CDR3 in DNA: TGCGCCAGCAGCTACTTGAGCTCTGGGGCCAACGTCCTGACTTTC. Amino acid sequence: CASSYLSSGANVLTF.

V is TRBV15 and J is TRBJ1-3; D is undetermined. This CDR3 has 15 amino acids. CDR1 is LNHNV, CDR2 YYDKDF, per germline (reference sequence). V lost 3 bases and J 0 bases, leaving 9 bases between the germline ends. CDR3 in DNA: TGTGCCACCAGCAGCCAGTTTATCTCTGGAAACACCATATATTTT. It translates to CATSSQFISGNTIYF. Variable domain in full (rest from reference TRBV15 and TRBJ1-3): DAMVIQNPRYQVTQFGKPVTLSCSQTLNHNVMYWYQQKSSQAPKLLFHYYDKDFNNEADTPDNFQSRRPNTSFCFLDIRSPGLGDTAMYLCATSSQFISGNTIYFGEGSWLTVV.

This clone was counted at least ten times. The chain combines TRBV6-5 with TRBJ2-7; possible D gene TRBD1, 6 bases. CDR3 length: 14 amino acids. The V gene's germline CDR1 is MNHEY and CDR2 SVGAGI. Between the trimmed V and J ends, which lost 6 bases and 2 bases, there was a span of 14 bases. In nucleotides, the CDR3 is TGTGCCAGCAGAACCGGGACACCGCCCTACGAGCAGTACTTC. Translated, it gives CASRTGTPPYEQYF.

The genes are TRBV2 and TRBJ2-2; unclear D gene. V was pared by 4 bases and J by 2 bases, with 8 bases between. In germline, CDR1 is SNHLY, CDR2 FYNNEI. This CDR3 is built from 14 residues. CDR3 loop: CASSGLSNTGELFF. In DNA form, the CDR3 reads TGTGCCAGCAGTGGTCTAAGCAACACCGGGGAGCTGTTTTTT. Combining the CDR3 with reference TRBV2 and TRBJ2-2 gives the whole variable domain EPEVTQTPSHQVTQMGQEVILRCVPISNHLYFYWYRQILGQKVEFLVSFYNNEISEKSEIFDDQFSVERPDGSNFTLKIRSTKLEDSAMYFCASSGLSNTGELFFGEGSRLTVL.

V usage is TRBV5-6 and J usage is TRBJ1-2; D unclear. This CDR3 is built from 12 residues. CDR1 and CDR2 (germline): SGHDT, YYEEEE. Trimming pared 0 bases from V and 5 bases from J, leaving 5 bases between. The CDR3 loop is CASSLGLYGYTF. CDR3 bases: TGTGCCAGCAGCTTGGGTCTTTATGGCTACACCTTC.

The V call is TRBV9, the J call TRBJ2-6; unclear D gene. CDR3 length: 16 amino acids. V lost 1 base to trimming and J lost 0 bases, with 8 bases between them. The germline gives CDR1 SGDLS, CDR2 YYNGEE. The CDR3 coding sequence is TGTGCCAGCAGCGTACCGAGGAGCTCTGGGGCCAACGTCCTGACTTTC. Its translation: CASSVPRSSGANVLTF.

The V and J genes are TRBV7-9 and TRBJ1-2, with 9 bases lining up with TRBD1. Looked up from germline, CDR1 is SEHNR and CDR2 is FQNEAQ (reference sequence). The CDR3 is 14 residues long. With 5 bases clipped from V and 4 bases from J, the junction kept 5 bases outside the gene matches. For the CDR3, the DNA is TGTGCCAGCAGCGCTACAGGGGGCAGCTATGGCTACACCTTC. Its translation is CASSATGGSYGYTF.

The chain employs TRBV11-2 and TRBJ1-2; 8 positions agree with TRBD1. Trimming removed 5 bases from V and 3 bases from J; junction bases left unmatched: 5. This CDR3 comprises 14 residues. The V gene's germline CDR1 is SGHAT and CDR2 FQNNGV. Here the CDR3 reads CASSPPTGDYGYTF. In DNA, the CDR3 is TGTGCCAGCAGCCCCCCGACAGGGGACTATGGCTACACCTTC.

The J gene is TRBJ2-3, the V gene TRBV20-1, with D possibly TRBD2 on 6 matching bases. The CDR3 consists of 12 residues. V lost 3 bases and J lost 5, with 9 bases in between. Per the germline V gene, CDR1 is DFQATT and CDR2 is SNEGSKA (reference sequence). The CDR3 region is CSASTGRDTQYF. As DNA, the CDR3 is TGCAGTGCTAGTACCGGGAGAGATACGCAGTATTTT.

The chain recombines TRBV27 with TRBJ1-6; no definite D call. The CDR3 is 13 residues long. V was shortened by 3 bases and J by 6 bases, with 6 bases between the two germline ends. Germline V lookup: CDR1 MNHEY, CDR2 SMNVEV (reference sequence). The CDR3 protein is CASSFGVNSPLHF. Here the CDR3 DNA reads TGTGCCAGCAGTTTCGGTGTTAATTCACCCCTCCACTTT.

This clone was picked up a small number of times. The V gene is TRBV19, the J gene TRBJ1-5; D not resolved. V was cut by 3 bases and J by 2 bases, with 11 bases left in between. The CDR3 is 15 amino acids. Germline lookup yields CDR1 LNHDA and CDR2 SQIVND (reference sequence). CDR3 DNA: TGTGCCAGTAGTATCGGGAAGGGAGGCAATCAGCCCCAGCATTTT. It is translated as CASSIGKGGNQPQHF. The full variable domain, its missing parts supplied by reference TRBV19 and TRBJ1-5, is DGGITQSPKYLFRKEGQNVTLSCEQNLNHDAMYWYRQDPGQGLRLIYYSQIVNDFQKGDIAEGYSVSREKKESFPLTVTSAQKNPTAFYLCASSIGKGGNQPQHFGDGTRLSIL.

The V gene is TRBV7-9, the J gene TRBJ1-4; 7 positions agree with TRBD1. The length of the CDR3 is 13 residues. Looked up from germline, CDR1 is SEHNR and CDR2 is FQNEAQ (reference sequence). Trimming removed 8 bases from V and 7 bases from J; junction bases left unmatched: 7. CDR3 bases: TGTGCCAGCTCAGGGGGTGGGAGTGAAAAACTGTTTTTT. As protein: CASSGGGSEKLFF.

The rearrangement uses TRBV5-1 and TRBJ2-5; no firm D call. The CDR3 extends over 13 amino acids. Trimming shortened V by 0 bases and J by 3 bases, and 6 bases separated the two germline ends. CDR1 and CDR2 (germline): SGHRS, YFSETQ. The DNA of the CDR3 is TGCGCCAGCAGCTTGGGCCAGAAAGAGACCCAGTACTTC. This codes for CASSLGQKETQYF.

V is TRBV11-2 and J is TRBJ2-4, with TRBD1 as a possible D gene (6 bases). V was trimmed by 3 bases and J by 0 bases, leaving 18 bases between them. The CDR3 is made up of 18 amino acids. Germline V CDR1 and CDR2: SGHAT, FQNNGV. The DNA of the CDR3 is TGTGCCAGCAGCTTCAGTCCCGAGGACAGTATAGCCAAAAACATTCAGTACTTC. It yields the protein CASSFSPEDSIAKNIQYF.

This clone has just a few counts. This chain connects TRBV9 to TRBJ2-5; 12 bases agree with TRBD2. J gave up 4 bases and V 3 bases, and 13 bases lay outside the gene matches. CDR1 and CDR2 (germline): SGDLS, YYNGEE. The CDR3 has 18 amino acids. The CDR3 sequence: CASSESTSGGLGGETQYF. CDR3 nucleotide sequence: TGTGCCAGCAGCGAGTCGACTAGCGGGGGTCTCGGGGGAGAGACCCAGTACTTC.

The chain joins TRBV5-4 to TRBJ1-6, with 7 bases fitting TRBD1. The CDR3 length is 17 residues. Germline V CDR1 and CDR2: SGHNT, YYREEE (reference sequence). V lost 0 bases, J lost 6 bases, and 9 bases stayed unmatched. The CDR3 spells CASSLEATGILNSPLHF. CDR3 nucleotides: TGTGCCAGCAGCTTGGAGGCGACAGGGATCCTTAATTCACCCCTCCACTTT.

The CDR3 sequence is CASSYLGVRSGNTIYF. The CDR3 region has the DNA TGTGCCAGCAGTTATCTCGGGGTGCGGTCTGGAAACACCATATATTTT. The chain couples TRBV6-5 to TRBJ1-3, with D hard to call. Trimming removed 3 bases from V and 1 base from J, with 13 bases in between. The germline V gene encodes CDR1 MNHEY and CDR2 SVGAGI. The CDR3 is 16 residues long.

Only a few counts were recorded for this clone. This sequence joins TRBV6-6 and TRBJ1-1; 8 bases match TRBD1. From germline, CDR1 is MNHNY and CDR2 SVGAGI (reference sequence). V dropped 5 bases and J dropped 2; count of bases not matched to a gene: 19. The CDR3 extends over 19 amino acids. CDR3: CASSLGQGGGSDLNTEAFF. CDR3 coding DNA: TGTGCCAGCAGTCTCGGACAGGGAGGGGGGAGCGATCTTAACACTGAAGCTTTCTTT.

The chain is built from TRBV19 and TRBJ1-2, with D unresolved. The germline V and J ends were trimmed by 3 bases and 3 bases, with 17 bases remaining between them. The germline CDR1 and CDR2 sequences are LNHDA and SQIVND (reference sequence). CDR3 length: 16 residues. For the CDR3, the DNA is TGTGCCAGTAGTATTACCTGGCGGCTAACGGACTATGGCTACACCTTC. Translation: CASSITWRLTDYGYTF.

The chain is built from TRBV10-3 and TRBJ2-5; TRBD1 matches 8 bases. CDR3 length equals 14 residues. The V and J ends lost 6 bases and 4 bases, in that order; junction bases with no gene match: 7. The germline gives CDR1 ENHRY, CDR2 SYGVKD. CDR3 coding DNA: TGTGCCATCAGGCCAGGACAGGGTTTAGAGACCCAGTACTTC. Amino acid sequence: CAIRPGQGLETQYF.

This clone has just one count. The rearrangement uses TRBV10-2 and TRBJ2-7, with 8 nucleotides matching TRBD1. Trimming cost V 6 bases and J 4 bases; bases outside gene matches: 11. The V gene's germline CDR1 is WSHSY and CDR2 SAAADI. The CDR3 contains 15 residues. The DNA for the CDR3 is TGCGCCAGCAGGACCCTGGGACAGGTAGTTTACGAGCAGTACTTC. Translated, it gives CASRTLGQVVYEQYF.

The rearrangement uses TRBV11-2 and TRBJ2-3; D is undetermined. The CDR3 is made up of 16 amino acids. Per the germline V gene, CDR1 is SGHAT and CDR2 is FQNNGV. The V end was cut by 1 base, the J end by 2 bases, with 13 bases between. CDR3 nucleotide sequence: TGTGCCAGCAGCTTAGGGTCGAGTTTTACCACAGATACGCAGTATTTT. Residues: CASSLGSSFTTDTQYF. The variable domain in full, completed from reference TRBV11-2 and TRBJ2-3, reads EAGVAQSPRYKIIEKRQSVAFWCNPISGHATLYWYQQILGQGPKLLIQFQNNGVVDDSQLPKDRFSAERLKGVDSTLKIQPAKLEDSAVYLCASSLGSSFTTDTQYFGPGTRLTVL.

The J gene is TRBJ1-4, the V gene TRBV18, with no clear D. The CDR3 spans 16 residues. CDR1 is KGHSH and CDR2 is LQKENI in the germline V gene. V was cut by 3 bases and J by 1 base, with 12 bases left in between. In DNA form, the CDR3 reads TGTGCCAGCTCACCTCCTCGGGGTCGAACTAATGAAAAACTGTTTTTT. As protein: CASSPPRGRTNEKLFF.

The J gene is TRBJ1-3, the V gene TRBV4-3; D remains ambiguous. The CDR3 contains 15 residues. Germline CDR1 and CDR2: LGHNA and YSLEER. V gave up 0 bases and J gave up 1 base, with 7 bases separating them. DNA of the CDR3: TGCGCCAGCAGCCAAGAATTCAGTTCTGGAAACACCATATATTTT. Translated: CASSQEFSSGNTIYF.

V and J are TRBV10-3 and TRBJ2-1, with 7 bases matching TRBD1. The CDR3 totals 16 residues. The trim removed 4 bases at V and 0 bases at J, leaving 6 bases unmatched. The germline V gene encodes CDR1 ENHRY and CDR2 SYGVKD. In DNA, the CDR3 is TGTGCCATCAGTGGCACGGACAGGCTCTCCTACAATGAGCAGTTCTTC. Residues: CAISGTDRLSYNEQFF.